Described below is a single T cell receptor (beta chain) sequence and its context. The treatment is: treatment-naive control, cytoreductive nephrectomy. The data were obtained in a study of radiation and T cells in renal cell carcinoma. The protocol was immunoSEQ multiplex PCR, while the TCRdb copy is restricted to in-frame clones and leaves out a portion. The sample holds roughly 14,000 clones, around two thirds seen once. V lost 4 bases and J lost 5, with 19 bases in between. The CDR3 spans 16 residues. The germline gives CDR1 ENHRY, CDR2 SYGVKD. The source is a man aged 55-75 years with renal cell carcinoma. The sequencing here drew on tumor tissue, taken from a patient whose treatment was nephrectomy without radiotherapy. The chain recombines TRBV10-3 with TRBJ2-3, with a weak D call TRBD1 (7 bases). The CDR3 DNA reads as TGTGCCATCAGTGCCCGCACAGGGGACTTGGGAGATACGCAGTATTTT. Its translation is CAISARTGDLGDTQYF.